The table lists the clone carrying this T cell receptor beta chain with many counts. CDR3 length equals 15 residues. Germline trimming cut 5 bases from V and 0 bases from J; bases unmatched to any gene: 7. CDR1 is SGHTA and CDR2 is FQGNSA in the germline V gene. This entry is derived from a study of human T cells and chemical hapten exposure. Time point specified: patch test 2, 6 weeks after DPC sensitization. Documented treatment: therapeutic diphenylcyclopropenone sensitization with weekly scalp DPC. TCRdb independently ran MiXCR on the RACE reads; one entry per CDR3 protein. The sample holds around 50,000 distinct CDR3 sequences, around 9.4% seen once.

J is TRBJ2-7 and V is TRBV7-2; 7 bases align to TRBD1. The sequencing here drew on whole blood, taken in connection with sensitization to the hapten diphenylcyclopropenone (DPC). This TCR was recovered from a woman aged 50 to 60 with alopecia areata. Some clones in this sample may be carry-over from other donors' samples. The CDR3 coding sequence is TGTGCCAGCAGCCGCACAGGGGATAGCTCCTACGAGCAGTACTTC. It translates to CASSRTGDSSYEQYF.